This TCR beta chain originates from a study of shared clonotypes between healthy human individuals. Using immunoSEQ multiplex PCR, the repertoire was profiled, and TCRdb retains in-frame clones only, with some absent. Of approximately 2.4 million clones listed, almost 96% are singletons. The sequence derives from a man between 18 and 35 years old in good health. Sequences were obtained from naive CD4+ T cells sorted from blood. Subset: CD45RA+ positively selected.

The chain's CDR3 is CASSYLAGGSNEQYF. DNA for the CDR3: TGTGCCAGCAGTTACTTGGCGGGGGGCTCGAACGAGCAGTACTTC. This chain joins TRBV6-6 and TRBJ2-7, with 8 bases matching TRBD2. This CDR3 has 15 amino acids. Germline V lookup: CDR1 MNHNY, CDR2 SVGAGI (reference sequence). The trim removed 1 base at V and 5 bases at J, leaving 7 bases unmatched.